This T cell receptor beta chain was captured by sequencing in a study of regulatory T cells in long-lasting Graves disease. The overall study: Graves' disease counted as persistent after over 5 years of antithyroid drugs with positive TSH receptor antibodies. Whole-study findings and limits: Patients with persistent disease showed a bias toward TRBV28, TRBJ1-2 and TRBJ2-5.

This clonotype appeared a few times. Its cognate antigen is unknown. CDR1 and CDR2 (germline): DFQATT, SNEGSKA (reference sequence). This CDR3 has 12 amino acids. V lost 7 bases to trimming and J lost 6 bases, with 15 bases between them. Time point here: persistent/refractory GD, antithyroid drugs over 5 years with positive TRAb. The TCR library was made from RNA extracted from PBMCs. Both iRepertoire HTBI primers and Arm-PCR of CDR3 regions were used to build the TCR beta libraries. MiXCR, run by TCRdb on the multiplex PCR reads, gives a single entry per CDR3 protein. The sample contains 350,000 to 500,000 distinct CDR3 sequences, around a fifth of which appear only once.

The sample here was peripheral blood mononuclear cells (PBMCs), taken when the disease was refractory, from a patient treated with antithyroid drugs. This chain connects TRBV20-1 to TRBJ1-1; D is ambiguous. The clonotype comes from a female donor with Graves disease. The CDR3 sequence is CSVRFGYAEAFF. The DNA for the CDR3 is TGCAGTGTCAGGTTCGGTTACGCTGAAGCTTTCTTT.